Below, 24 T cell receptor beta chains from the same sample are listed, as sequenced in a study of CD8 T cells in ankylosing spondylitis. Overall study findings and caveats: Seemingly distinctive of ankylosing spondylitis blood was a TCR beta motif formed by eight highly homologous variants.

TCRdb fed the 5' RACE reads into MiXCR, producing one record per CDR3 protein. This sample carries 350,000 or so distinct CDR3 sequences, 8% of them seen once, and the ten largest clones take more than 14%. Antigen specificity for these receptors is unknown. The sequenced sample consisted of blood, either unsorted or a sorted T cell fraction (not recorded which). The receptors here all came from a male donor with ankylosing spondylitis.

The chain couples TRBV28 to TRBJ2-2, with D maybe TRBD2 (6 bases). V was pared by 2 bases and J by 4 bases, with 14 bases between. The CDR3 is 16 amino acids. Germline assignment: CDR1 MDHEN and CDR2 SYDVKM. The CDR3 DNA reads as TGTGCCAGCAGTTTACCGGGACTCTTACCCACCGGGGAGCTGTTTTTT. It encodes CASSLPGLLPTGELFF.

This clonotype has only a few counts. The chain links TRBV6-2 or TRBV6-3 to TRBJ2-5; TRBD1 matches 7 bases. The V and J ends lost 0 bases and 9 bases, in that order; junction bases with no gene match: 7. Germline V gene lookup returns CDR1 MNHEY and CDR2 SVGEGT. This CDR3 has 14 amino acids. CDR3 DNA: TGTGCCAGCAGTTACTCGTCTCGCGGACAGGCCCAGTACTTC. Residues: CASSYSSRGQAQYF.

The rearrangement uses TRBV12-3 or TRBV12-4 and TRBJ1-3, with no clear D. The CDR3 extends over 11 amino acids. V lost 3 bases and J 9 bases, leaving 6 bases between the germline ends. DNA for the CDR3: TGTGCCAGCAGTTTCGTCCGCACCATATATTTT. It specifies CASSFVRTIYF.

In this sample, this clonotype turned up many times. The CDR3, as DNA: TGTGCCATCAGCGAGGGACAGGGGGTCGGCGAAGCTTTCTTT. Its translation is CAISEGQGVGEAFF. The V gene is TRBV10-3, the J gene TRBJ1-1, with TRBD1 identical over 11 bases. Trimming cost V 6 bases and J 8 bases; bases outside gene matches: 8. Germline assignment: CDR1 ENHRY and CDR2 SYGVKD. The CDR3 has 14 amino acids.

The V gene is TRBV9, the J gene TRBJ2-7, with 10 bases identical to TRBD2. Germline V gene sequence: CDR1 SGDLS, CDR2 YYNGEE. V lost 3 bases to trimming and J lost 4 bases; unmatched junction nucleotides: 7. CDR3 length equals 15 residues. The CDR3 nucleotides read TGTGCCAGCAGCGCAAAGAGCGGGAGGGCATACGAGCAGTACTTC. Amino acid sequence: CASSAKSGRAYEQYF.

This clonotype turned up a few times. The chain combines TRBV28 with TRBJ2-2; 9 bases align to TRBD2. CDR1 and CDR2 (germline): MDHEN, SYDVKM. The CDR3 is 16 residues long. The trim removed 1 base at V and 6 bases at J, leaving 6 bases unmatched. The CDR3 DNA follows: TGTGCCAGCAGTTTATTTGGCGGGAGGGACGCCGGGGAGCTGTTTTTT. It yields the protein CASSLFGGRDAGELFF.

This clonotype was seen repeatedly, ten times or more. The rearrangement joins TRBV28 to TRBJ2-6; D is tentatively TRBD1 or TRBD2 (5 bases each). V lost 8 bases and J lost 3, with 14 bases in between. The germline V gene has CDR1 MDHEN and CDR2 SYDVKM. The CDR3 runs to 15 residues. CDR3 DNA sequence: TGTGCCAGCCGATTCGGGGCGGGTGGGGCCAACGTCCTGACTTTC. It encodes CASRFGAGGANVLTF.

V and J are TRBV20-1 and TRBJ2-3, with TRBD2 matching over 14 bases. V lost 6 bases and J lost 0; bases outside the gene matches: 14. Looked up from germline, CDR1 is DFQATT and CDR2 is SNEGSKA (reference sequence). The CDR3 consists of 19 residues. The CDR3 protein is CSAGKTGTSGRTSTDTQYF. The CDR3 nucleotides are TGCAGTGCCGGAAAAACCGGGACTAGCGGGAGAACTAGCACAGATACGCAGTATTTT.

This rearrangement joins TRBV7-6 to TRBJ2-3; TRBD1 agrees at 9 bases. The CDR3 totals 15 residues. The germline V gene has CDR1 SGHVS and CDR2 FNYEAQ. V gave up 1 base and J gave up 7 bases; unmatched junction bases: 6. The CDR3 sequence is CASSLGTGVSNTQYF. The CDR3 DNA sequence: TGTGCCAGCAGCTTAGGGACAGGGGTGTCGAATACGCAGTATTTT.

This clonotype was counted only a few times. The chain carries TRBV5-1 and TRBJ2-2; D uncertain. This CDR3 is 14 amino acids long. Germline lookup yields CDR1 SGHRS and CDR2 YFSETQ. V dropped 4 bases and J dropped 6 bases, with 13 bases sitting between them. Written as DNA, the CDR3 is TGCGCCAGCAGCCCCCTGGGCGAGGCCGGGGAGCTGTTTTTT. Amino acids: CASSPLGEAGELFF.

This clonotype was detected a few times. The chain is built from TRBV9 and TRBJ2-3; 7 nucleotides match TRBD2. The J segment lost 3 bases and the V segment lost 2 bases, leaving 9 bases of the junction unmatched. The CDR3 totals 16 residues. In germline, CDR1 is SGDLS, CDR2 YYNGEE. The CDR3 bases are TGTGCCAGCAGCGTTCTGCGGAACGGGGGGACAGATACGCAGTATTTT. This encodes CASSVLRNGGTDTQYF.

The rearrangement joins TRBV5-4 to TRBJ2-1, with D possibly being TRBD2 (6 bases). The CDR3 totals 15 residues. Germline-derived CDR1 and CDR2 are SGHNT and YYREEE (reference sequence). Trimming pared 5 bases from V and 4 bases from J, leaving 16 bases between. In DNA form, the CDR3 reads TGTGCCAGCAGTAAACCGGGACTCAAATACAATGAGCAGTTCTTC. It is translated as CASSKPGLKYNEQFF.

This clonotype has only a few counts. The V and J genes are TRBV6-6 and TRBJ2-5; the D gene is possibly TRBD2 (6 bases). Between the trimmed V and J ends, which lost 7 bases and 5 bases, there was a span of 14 bases. This CDR3 has 13 residues. Germline-derived CDR1 and CDR2 are MNHNY and SVGAGI (reference sequence). This chain's CDR3 is CASTPSGLETQYF. The CDR3 DNA reads as TGTGCCAGCACCCCGAGCGGGCTGGAGACCCAGTACTTC.

This clonotype has only a few counts. The V call is TRBV4-1, the J call TRBJ2-4; 12 nucleotides agree with TRBD2. The CDR3 is made up of 20 amino acids. V trimming: 1 base; J trimming: 2 bases; junction bases outside the gene matches: 12. The germline CDR1 and CDR2 sequences are MGHRA and YSYEKL. The CDR3: CASSQAFPASGRAPKNIQYF. CDR3 DNA: TGCGCCAGCAGCCAAGCCTTCCCAGCTAGCGGGAGGGCCCCCAAAAACATTCAGTACTTC.

This clonotype showed up just a few times. V is TRBV7-6 and J is TRBJ2-6; D not resolved. V lost 2 bases, J lost 0 bases, and 5 bases lay in between. Per germline, CDR1 SGHVS and CDR2 FNYEAQ. The CDR3 loop spans 15 amino acids. For the CDR3, the DNA is TGTGCCAGCAGCTTAATAAACTCTGGGGCCAACGTCCTGACTTTC. This translates into CASSLINSGANVLTF.

This clonotype has only a few counts. This CDR3 reads CASSWRTGNTEAFF. CDR3 DNA sequence: TGTGCCAGCAGCTGGAGGACAGGGAACACTGAAGCTTTCTTT. The chain uses TRBV7-2 and TRBJ1-1, with 7 bases identical to TRBD1. This CDR3 comprises 14 residues. Germline V lookup: CDR1 SGHTA, CDR2 FQGNSA. The V gene end was trimmed by 4 bases and the J gene end by 1 base; junction bases not matched to a gene: 3.

This chain connects TRBV13 to TRBJ1-2; 10 bases align to TRBD1. J was trimmed by 7 bases and V by 5 bases; bases with no gene match: 13. This CDR3 has 16 residues. Per the germline V gene, CDR1 is PRHDT and CDR2 is FYEKMQ (reference sequence). This CDR3 is CASSPSPATGGRGYTF. The CDR3 DNA sequence: TGTGCCAGCAGCCCTAGCCCAGCGACAGGGGGCCGTGGCTACACCTTC.

This clonotype was observed a handful of times. The CDR3 loop reads CAISEGLISYEQYF. CDR3 DNA: TGTGCCATCAGTGAGGGACTGATTTCCTACGAGCAGTACTTC. The V gene is TRBV10-3, the J gene TRBJ2-7, with D possibly being TRBD2 (5 bases). Per germline, CDR1 ENHRY and CDR2 SYGVKD. There are 14 residues in the CDR3. V dropped 2 bases and J dropped 1 base, with 9 bases sitting between them.

The chain couples TRBV10-3 to TRBJ2-7; TRBD1 might be the D (5 bases). This CDR3 region has 15 residues. Trimming shortened V by 0 bases and J by 3 bases, and 12 bases separated the two germline ends. Germline V gene data show CDR1 as ENHRY and CDR2 as SYGVKD. The CDR3 loop is CAISESGDRYYEQYF. The CDR3 nucleotides read TGTGCCATCAGTGAGTCAGGCGACAGATACTACGAGCAGTACTTC.

This clonotype has more than one count but fewer than ten. V is TRBV14 and J is TRBJ2-1, with D possibly being TRBD1 or TRBD2 (7 bases each). Trimming cost V 8 bases and J 0 bases, with 14 bases left between them. The germline V gene has CDR1 SGHDN and CDR2 FVKESK. This CDR3 is built from 15 residues. DNA of the CDR3: TGTGCCAGCTCAACAGGGGAGGGCTCCTACAATGAGCAGTTCTTC. This translates into CASSTGEGSYNEQFF.

This clonotype was recorded a few times. The chain is built from TRBV6-2 or TRBV6-3 and TRBJ2-1, with 9 positions matching TRBD2. CDR3 length: 17 residues. Per germline, CDR1 MNHEY and CDR2 SVGEGT. Trimming removed 3 bases from V and 7 bases from J; junction bases left unmatched: 13. CDR3 residues: CASSYKLAGPWGNEQFF. The CDR3 region has the DNA TGTGCCAGCAGTTATAAGCTAGCGGGACCATGGGGGAATGAGCAGTTCTTC.

The CDR3 region is CASTDGTGVYNEQFF. CDR3 bases: TGTGCCAGCACCGATGGGACGGGGGTTTACAATGAGCAGTTCTTC. This chain links TRBV6-1 with TRBJ2-1; a weak D match, TRBD2 (6 bases). V was pared by 7 bases and J by 4 bases, with 17 bases between. The CDR3 consists of 15 residues. Per the germline V gene, CDR1 is MNHNS and CDR2 is SASEGT.

Only a few counts were recorded for this clonotype. The chain combines TRBV4-2 with TRBJ2-1, with D possibly being TRBD2 (7 bases). Trimming left V 0 bases short and J 16 bases short, with 19 bases between. From germline, CDR1 is LGHNA and CDR2 YNFKEQ. The CDR3 has 14 residues. CDR3 region: CASSQDLGGTPKFF. The CDR3 DNA follows: TGTGCCAGCAGCCAAGATTTGGGAGGGACACCCAAATTCTTC.

V usage is TRBV6-5 and J usage is TRBJ2-7; D is possibly TRBD1 or TRBD2 (5 bases each). Per germline, CDR1 MNHEY and CDR2 SVGAGI. The CDR3 extends over 18 amino acids. The V gene lost 4 bases and the J gene lost 2 bases, with 24 bases spanning the gap. CDR3 in DNA: TGTGCCAGCAGTTCATTCTCCGGGAAACGGGGCGATACCTACGAGCAGTACTTC. Translation gives CASSSFSGKRGDTYEQYF.